This T cell receptor beta chain was sequenced for a study of identical twins. TCRdb re-derived calls from the 5' RACE reads in MiXCR, one entry per CDR3 protein. The sample has about 240,000 distinct CDR3 sequences; 6% to 8% are singletons. This clonotype was seen once. CDR1 and CDR2 (germline): MDHEN, SYDVKM. This CDR3 region has 15 residues. Deletions cut 3 bases from V and 1 base from J, with 11 bases between. These data were also reused for a study on yellow fever vaccine responses in identical twins.

The TCR sequence derives from a woman in her late teens or twenties in good health. Sequenced sample: CD8+ T cells sorted from blood. The chain carries TRBV28 and TRBJ2-3; D gene ambiguous. The CDR3 region has the DNA TGTGCCAGCAGTTTTACTACCGACGGCACAGATACGCAGTATTTT. It specifies CASSFTTDGTDTQYF.